A single sample gave rise to the 27 T cell receptor beta chains below, sequenced in a study of CD8 T cells in ankylosing spondylitis. Each CDR3 protein is one row after TCRdb ran MiXCR on the 5' RACE reads. The sample shows about 250,000 distinct CDR3 sequences, approximately 30% of them seen only once. The sample consisted of blood, either unsorted or a sorted T cell fraction (not recorded which). All receptors derive from a male donor with ankylosing spondylitis or in good health (not recorded which).

The CDR3 reads CASSYWTSGSYNEQFF. CDR3 nucleotide sequence: TGTGCCAGCAGCTACTGGACTAGCGGATCCTACAATGAGCAGTTCTTC. The V and J genes are TRBV13 and TRBJ2-1; 10 nucleotides align to TRBD2. Germline CDR1 is PRHDT and CDR2 is FYEKMQ (reference sequence). V was pared by 4 bases and J by 1 base, with 4 bases of the junction left unmatched. The CDR3 has 16 amino acids.

The J gene is TRBJ1-6, the V gene TRBV20-1, with 7 bases fitting TRBD1. Germline V CDR1 and CDR2: DFQATT, SNEGSKA (reference sequence). There are 15 residues in the CDR3. V lost 5 bases, J lost 3 bases, and 7 bases stayed unmatched. The chain's CDR3 is CSAQRQGLYNSPLHF. For the CDR3, the DNA is TGCAGTGCTCAGCGACAGGGCCTCTATAATTCACCCCTCCACTTT.

There are many counts of this clonotype. This chain joins TRBV12-3 or TRBV12-4 and TRBJ2-3; the D gene is possibly TRBD1 (6 bases). V shed 7 bases and J shed 6 bases, with 14 bases lying between them. The CDR3 covers 13 residues. As DNA, the CDR3 is TGTGCCAGCACTATCACTGACAGGGATACGCAGTATTTT. It translates to CASTITDRDTQYF.

The table lists this clonotype with a few counts. The CDR3: CASTTSTAYEQYF. The DNA for the CDR3 is TGTGCCAGCACCACCTCAACAGCCTACGAGCAGTACTTC. The chain combines TRBV12-3 or TRBV12-4 with TRBJ2-7; D remains ambiguous. This CDR3 has 13 amino acids. Trimming took off 7 bases at V and 2 bases at J, with 12 bases between the two ends.

J is TRBJ2-7 and V is TRBV20-1, with D unresolved. Trimming took 0 bases from V and 0 from J, leaving 12 bases between them. CDR1 and CDR2 (germline): DFQATT, SNEGSKA (reference sequence). This CDR3 contains 15 residues. CDR3 DNA sequence: TGCAGTGCTAGAGAAGAAGATTTTTCCTCCTACGAGCAGTACTTC. This encodes CSAREEDFSSYEQYF.

This clonotype was recorded only once. The rearrangement uses TRBV28 and TRBJ2-5; D could derive from TRBD1 or TRBD2 (5 bases each). CDR1 is MDHEN and CDR2 is SYDVKM in the germline V gene. CDR3 size: 13 residues. Between the trimmed V and J ends, which lost 9 bases and 3 bases, there was a span of 14 bases. The CDR3 loop reads CASRVQGEETQYF. For the CDR3, the DNA is TGTGCCAGTAGAGTGCAGGGAGAAGAGACCCAGTACTTC.

This chain joins TRBV5-1 and TRBJ2-5; TRBD1 or TRBD2 may be the D gene (5 bases each). V dropped 2 bases and J dropped 5 bases, with 10 bases sitting between them. The germline gives CDR1 SGHRS, CDR2 YFSETQ. This CDR3 contains 13 residues. CDR3 region: CASSLGDDETQYF. In DNA form, the CDR3 reads TGCGCCAGCAGCTTAGGGGACGACGAGACCCAGTACTTC.

This clonotype has just a few counts. This chain uses TRBV7-7 with TRBJ2-5; D uncertain. V was trimmed by 6 bases and J by 2 bases, leaving 13 bases between them. Germline CDR1 and CDR2: SSHAT and FNYEAQ (reference sequence). The CDR3 is 14 residues long. The CDR3 nucleotides read TGTGCCAGCAGTCTGGTTTCAGCGCAAGAGACCCAGTACTTC. Its translation is CASSLVSAQETQYF.

This clonotype was counted a few times. The chain couples TRBV20-1 to TRBJ2-7, with D possibly being TRBD2 (6 bases). V shed 1 base and J shed 2 bases, with 9 bases lying between them. Germline V lookup: CDR1 DFQATT, CDR2 SNEGSKA (reference sequence). The CDR3 totals 13 residues. The CDR3 coding sequence is TGCAGTGCTAGAGCGGGGGTAACCTACGAGCAGTACTTC. Protein: CSARAGVTYEQYF.

The chain couples TRBV25-1 to TRBJ2-2; possible D gene TRBD1, 6 bases. In germline, CDR1 is MGHDK, CDR2 SYGVNS. The CDR3 has 18 amino acids. V was shortened by 2 bases and J by 3 bases, with 19 bases between the two germline ends. CDR3 nucleotide sequence: TGTGCCAGCAGTGAAATGTGGGACACAGGGATGCACACCGGGGAGCTGTTTTTT. This gives the protein CASSEMWDTGMHTGELFF.

This clonotype appeared many times. The rearrangement joins TRBV29-1 to TRBJ2-7; possibly TRBD1 or TRBD2 for D (5 bases each). V was clipped by 4 bases and J by 2 bases, with 12 bases between them. Germline loops: CDR1 SQVTM, CDR2 ANQGSEA. The CDR3 is 13 amino acids. The CDR3 coding sequence is TGCAGCGTTGGAGTAGTGGGGGCCTACGAGCAGTACTTC. This encodes CSVGVVGAYEQYF.

This clonotype turned up a few times. The chain uses TRBV20-1 and TRBJ2-2; 7 nucleotides match TRBD2. The CDR3 runs to 13 residues. Losses at the gene ends were 1 base for V and 5 bases for J; bases not matched to a gene: 1. Germline lookup yields CDR1 DFQATT and CDR2 SNEGSKA (reference sequence). The CDR3, as DNA: TGCAGTGCTAGAGTGGGAGGGACCGGGGAGCTGTTTTTT. Translating gives CSARVGGTGELFF.

The V gene is TRBV5-8, the J gene TRBJ1-3; D is unclear. The ends were cut back, 2 bases at V and 0 bases at J, with 6 bases in the middle. The CDR3 has 14 amino acids. CDR1 and CDR2 (germline): SGHTS, YDEGEE. The CDR3 DNA sequence: TGTGCCAGCAGCTTCGGCAGCTCTGGAAACACCATATATTTT. This encodes CASSFGSSGNTIYF.

This clonotype has a handful of counts. The chain links TRBV6-2 or TRBV6-3 to TRBJ2-3, with D maybe TRBD2 (7 bases). The CDR3 extends over 15 amino acids. Germline V gene lookup returns CDR1 MNHEY and CDR2 SVGEGT. The V end was cut by 4 bases, the J end by 1 base, with 12 bases between. The CDR3 is CASSSMGGRTDTQYF. CDR3 coding DNA: TGTGCCAGCAGTTCAATGGGGGGGCGCACAGATACGCAGTATTTT.

The chain employs TRBV20-1 and TRBJ2-1, with 7 bases fitting TRBD2. After removal of 1 base from V and 0 bases from J, the junction contained 9 bases not matched to a gene. This CDR3 spans 17 amino acids. The germline CDR1 and CDR2 sequences are DFQATT and SNEGSKA (reference sequence). As DNA, the CDR3 is TGCAGTGCTAGAGGGCCTTCGACTAGCCGCTCCTACAATGAGCAGTTCTTC. Translating it yields CSARGPSTSRSYNEQFF.

This clonotype was observed a few times. The CDR3 DNA reads as TGTGCCAGCAGCTTGGAGTTCACCTATGGCTACACCTTC. This sequence encodes CASSLEFTYGYTF. The rearrangement uses TRBV5-6 and TRBJ1-2, with unresolved D. The CDR3 length is 13 residues. V was shortened by 0 bases and J by 4 bases, with 7 bases between the two germline ends. The germline V gene has CDR1 SGHDT and CDR2 YYEEEE.

This clonotype has more than one count but fewer than ten. J is TRBJ2-7 and V is TRBV20-1; the match to TRBD1 covers 7 bases. Per the germline V gene, CDR1 is DFQATT and CDR2 is SNEGSKA (reference sequence). The CDR3 is 14 residues long. Trimming cost V 4 bases and J 4 bases; bases outside gene matches: 10. CDR3 sequence: CSANRQGGVYEQYF. The CDR3 DNA follows: TGCAGTGCTAACAGACAGGGTGGTGTATACGAGCAGTACTTC.

This clonotype was observed a handful of times. DNA of the CDR3: TGCAGCGTTGAGGGGACAGGGAATTCTTACTACGAGCAGTACTTC. Its translation: CSVEGTGNSYYEQYF. The chain joins TRBV29-1 to TRBJ2-7; 9 bases fit TRBD1. CDR1 SQVTM and CDR2 ANQGSEA come from the germline V gene. Trimming removed 3 bases from V and 3 bases from J; junction bases left unmatched: 9. The CDR3 covers 15 residues.

This clonotype was found a few times. The chain carries TRBV7-2 and TRBJ1-1, with TRBD1 matching over 8 bases. Germline CDR1 SGHTA, CDR2 FQGNSA. Trimming cost V 1 base and J 4 bases; bases outside gene matches: 5. This CDR3 is 15 amino acids long. The CDR3 coding sequence is TGTGCCAGCAGCTTAGTCAGGGGGCTCAGCACTGAAGCTTTCTTT. Protein: CASSLVRGLSTEAFF.

The chain couples TRBV5-1 to TRBJ2-1; 9 bases line up with TRBD1. Germline V CDR1 and CDR2: SGHRS, YFSETQ. V trimming: 7 bases; J trimming: 8 bases; junction bases outside the gene matches: 4. There are 12 residues in the CDR3. The CDR3 nucleotides read TGCGCCAGCTGGGACAGGGTGGATGAGCAGTTCTTC. The encoded protein is CASWDRVDEQFF.

The rearrangement links TRBV4-2 to TRBJ2-5; D is perhaps TRBD1 or TRBD2 (5 bases each). The CDR3 sequence is 16 residues long. Germline CDR1 LGHNA, CDR2 YNFKEQ. V lost 3 bases and J 2 bases, leaving 16 bases between the germline ends. CDR3 amino acids: CASSQNPGRGQETQYF. The CDR3 bases are TGTGCCAGCAGCCAGAATCCGGGACGGGGACAAGAGACCCAGTACTTC.

The chain employs TRBV25-1 and TRBJ2-2, with a possible D match to TRBD1 (6 bases). Trimming removed 6 bases at V and 3 bases at J, with 11 bases between. Germline values: CDR1 MGHDK, CDR2 SYGVNS. CDR3 length equals 14 residues. CDR3 in DNA: TGTGCCAGCAGGGGGGCAGGGTACACCGGGGAGCTGTTTTTT. This codes for CASRGAGYTGELFF.

This sequence joins TRBV28 and TRBJ1-2; possible D gene TRBD1, 5 bases. V was cut by 6 bases and J by 1 base, with 18 bases left in between. CDR1 is MDHEN and CDR2 is SYDVKM in the germline V gene. The CDR3 length is 16 residues. The DNA for the CDR3 is TGTGCCAGCAGCCTCGGGGACGGATTCTTTAACTATGGCTACACCTTC. Translated, it gives CASSLGDGFFNYGYTF.

This clonotype has a count of ten or more. The chain links TRBV9 to TRBJ2-1, with 7 bases matching TRBD2. V dropped 0 bases and J dropped 6; count of bases not matched to a gene: 0. From germline, CDR1 is SGDLS and CDR2 YYNGEE. The CDR3 contains 13 residues. The CDR3 reads CASSVGGGNEQFF. CDR3 DNA: TGTGCCAGCAGCGTAGGGGGGGGCAATGAGCAGTTCTTC.

This clonotype has only a few counts. The rearrangement links TRBV12-3 or TRBV12-4 to TRBJ2-2; D unclear. The V end lost 6 bases, the J end lost 8 bases, and 7 bases lay between the germline ends. The CDR3 consists of 11 residues. The CDR3 region is CASRNQGELFF. In DNA form, the CDR3 reads TGTGCCAGCAGGAACCAGGGGGAGCTGTTTTTT.

The chain links TRBV7-9 to TRBJ2-3; 7 bases are a match to TRBD1. Germline V gene lookup returns CDR1 SEHNR and CDR2 FQNEAQ (reference sequence). The V and J ends lost 2 bases and 6 bases, in that order; junction bases with no gene match: 8. The CDR3 contains 15 residues. CDR3 coding DNA: TGTGCCAGCAGCTTATTCTGGGACAGCAGCGATACGCAGTATTTT. This translates into CASSLFWDSSDTQYF. Using reference TRBV7-9 and TRBJ2-3 for the parts outside the CDR3, the full variable domain is DTGVSQNPRHKITKRGQNVTFRCDPISEHNRLYWYRQTLGQGPEFLTYFQNEAQLEKSRLLSDRFSAERPKGSFSTLEIQRTEQGDSAMYLCASSLFWDSSDTQYFGPGTRLTVL.

This clonotype has only a few counts. The genes are TRBV7-8 and TRBJ2-3; tentatively, D is TRBD2 (5 bases). The V and J ends lost 4 bases and 5 bases respectively, with 13 bases between them. The CDR3 extends over 14 amino acids. Germline CDR1 and CDR2: SGHVS and FQNEAQ. The CDR3 nucleotides read TGTGCCAGCAGCTCCGCTACTAGACTAGATACGCAGTATTTT. Translation: CASSSATRLDTQYF.